In this sample, the clone carrying this T cell receptor (beta chain) turned up a few times. Sequence at one end of the junction differs from germline and may be a read error. Profiling relied on immunoSEQ multiplex PCR, and the TCRdb table lists in-frame clones only, not all of them. The repertoire includes about 69,000 clones, under 90% of them detected once, and around a fifth sits in the top ten. This sample stems from a study of control samples from healthy donors and cancer patients. The sequence derives from a man in his 60s with lung cancer. Sequenced: PBMCs.

CDR3 protein: CASREGSGRLSSGNTIYF. CDR3 bases: TGTGCCAGCAGAGAAGGATCGGGTCGGCTGAGCTCTGGAAACACCATATATTTT. The V gene is TRBV6-1, the J gene TRBJ1-3; D ambiguous. Germline loops: CDR1 MNHNS, CDR2 SASEGT. There are 18 residues in the CDR3.